This TCR beta chain was recorded in a study of blood T cell repertoires in COVID-19. Overall study: Researchers got acute and convalescent COVID-19 samples from the United States, Italy and Spain. From T cells, B-cell-depleted T cells, or PBMCs came the material, which was cDNA or gDNA.

The authors' processing: For nucleated cells, counts were estimated from reference gene primer amplification. TCRdb's table, derived via immunoSEQ multiplex PCR, lists solely in-frame clones and lacks some. The V and J calls and clone size are taken from that table; D and trimming were inferred from the DNA. The sample carries about 130,000 clones, just under 85% recorded once. The sequenced sample consisted of peripheral blood. The TCR was taken from a woman in her forties or fifties with acute or convalescent COVID-19.

The CDR3 spells CASSVEVREGSGYTF. In nucleotides, the CDR3 is TGTGCCAGCAGCGTAGAAGTAAGGGAGGGCTCTGGCTACACCTTC. The chain carries TRBV9 and TRBJ1-2; D remains unclear. Germline V gene sequence: CDR1 SGDLS, CDR2 YYNGEE. Trimming took off 0 bases at V and 7 bases at J, with 16 bases between the two ends. The CDR3 consists of 15 residues.